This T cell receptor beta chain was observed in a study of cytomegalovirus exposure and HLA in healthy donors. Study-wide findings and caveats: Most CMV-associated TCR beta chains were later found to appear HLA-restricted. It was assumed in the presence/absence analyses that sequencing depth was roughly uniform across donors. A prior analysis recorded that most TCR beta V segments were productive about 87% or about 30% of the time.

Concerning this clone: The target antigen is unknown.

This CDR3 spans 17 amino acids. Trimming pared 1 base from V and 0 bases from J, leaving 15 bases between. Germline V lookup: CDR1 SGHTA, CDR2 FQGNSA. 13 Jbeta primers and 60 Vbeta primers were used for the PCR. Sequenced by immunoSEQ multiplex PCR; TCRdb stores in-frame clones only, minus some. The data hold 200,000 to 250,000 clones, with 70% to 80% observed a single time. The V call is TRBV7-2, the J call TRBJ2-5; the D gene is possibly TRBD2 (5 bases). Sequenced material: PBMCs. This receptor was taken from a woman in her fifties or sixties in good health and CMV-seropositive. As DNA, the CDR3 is TGTGCCAGCAGCTTAGGTGCCGCGGGTCGGGACCAAGAGACCCAGTACTTC. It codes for CASSLGAAGRDQETQYF.